The clone carrying this T cell receptor (beta chain) occurred a few times. Its antigen is as yet unknown. The CDR3 runs 14 residues. Trimming left V 5 bases short and J 0 bases short, with 10 bases between. Germline-derived CDR1 and CDR2 are SGHAT and FQNNGV. Bulk TCR libraries were made with methods that had been previously described and with listed TCR primers. TCRdb re-derived calls from the PCR reads in MiXCR, one entry per CDR3 protein. The sample lists roughly 630,000 distinct CDR3 sequences, 25% occurring once. This entry is derived from a study of molecular identifiers for immune sequencing clone quantification. Study observations and caveats: Identical TCR molecules that share a barcode could lead to an underestimation of highly expanded clone sizes.

V and J are TRBV11-2 and TRBJ2-5, with D uncertain. The sample consisted of naive CD8+ T cells from blood, with Jurkat cell RNA spiked in. As to subset: FACS-sorted CD8+CD4-CCR7+CD45RA+ naive T cells. This receptor was obtained from a human donor in good health. Some libraries in this study had Jurkat cell RNA spiked in. CDR3 residues: CASSPDLYQETQYF. CDR3 sequence (DNA): TGTGCCAGCAGCCCCGACTTGTACCAAGAGACCCAGTACTTC.